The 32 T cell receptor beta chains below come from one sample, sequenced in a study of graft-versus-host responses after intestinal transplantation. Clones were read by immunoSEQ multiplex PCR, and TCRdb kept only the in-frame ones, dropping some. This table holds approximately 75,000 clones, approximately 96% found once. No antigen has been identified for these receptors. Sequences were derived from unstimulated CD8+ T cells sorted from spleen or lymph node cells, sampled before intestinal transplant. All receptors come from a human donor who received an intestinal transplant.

The CDR3 sequence: CASSHRDRGLYEQYF. CDR3 DNA: TGTGCCAGCAGTCACCGGGACAGGGGTCTTTACGAGCAGTACTTC. The J gene is TRBJ2-5, the V gene TRBV27, with TRBD1 matching over 10 bases. The DNA end favors TRBJ2-7, so the J call may be wrong. Germline assignment: CDR1 MNHEY and CDR2 SMNVEV (reference sequence). CDR3 length: 15 residues.

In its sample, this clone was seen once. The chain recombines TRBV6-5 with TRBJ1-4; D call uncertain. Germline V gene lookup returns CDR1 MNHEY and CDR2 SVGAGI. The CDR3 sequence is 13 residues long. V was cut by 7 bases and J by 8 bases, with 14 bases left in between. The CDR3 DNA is TGTGCCAGCAAAGTAGAAGGAGGAGAAAAACTGTTTTTT. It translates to CASKVEGGEKLFF.

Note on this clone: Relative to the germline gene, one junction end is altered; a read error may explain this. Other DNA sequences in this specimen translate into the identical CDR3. CDR3 residues: CASSVDMGVETQYF. CDR3 in DNA: TGTGCTAGCAGCGTAGACATGGGCGTGGAGACCCAGTACTTC. The V gene is TRBV9, the J gene TRBJ2-5; D not certain. This CDR3 spans 14 amino acids. Germline CDR1 and CDR2: SGDLS and YYNGEE.

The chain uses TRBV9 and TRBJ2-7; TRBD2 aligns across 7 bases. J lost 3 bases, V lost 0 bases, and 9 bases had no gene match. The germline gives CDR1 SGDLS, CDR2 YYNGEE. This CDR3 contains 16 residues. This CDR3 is CASSVGEGTTLYEQYF. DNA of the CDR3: TGTGCCAGCAGCGTAGGTGAGGGGACTACACTCTACGAGCAGTACTTC.

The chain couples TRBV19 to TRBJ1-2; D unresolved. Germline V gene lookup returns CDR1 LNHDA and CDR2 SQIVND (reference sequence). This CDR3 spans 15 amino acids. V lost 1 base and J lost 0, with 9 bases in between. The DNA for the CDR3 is TGTGCCAGTAGTATAGTTGCCGAAACTAACTATGGCTACACCTTC. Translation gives CASSIVAETNYGYTF.

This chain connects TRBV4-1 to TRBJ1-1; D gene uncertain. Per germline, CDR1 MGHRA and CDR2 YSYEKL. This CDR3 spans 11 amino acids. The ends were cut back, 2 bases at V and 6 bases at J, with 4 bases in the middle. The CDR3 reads CASSQSSEAFF. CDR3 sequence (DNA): TGCGCCAGCAGCCAAAGCTCTGAAGCTTTCTTT.

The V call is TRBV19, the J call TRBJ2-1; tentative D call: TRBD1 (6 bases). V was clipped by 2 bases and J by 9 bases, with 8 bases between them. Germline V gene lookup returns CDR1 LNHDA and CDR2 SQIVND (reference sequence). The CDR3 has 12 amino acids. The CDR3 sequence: CASSILRGEQFF. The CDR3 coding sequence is TGTGCCAGTAGTATACTCAGGGGTGAGCAGTTCTTC. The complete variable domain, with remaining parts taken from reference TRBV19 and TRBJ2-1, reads DGGITQSPKYLFRKEGQNVTLSCEQNLNHDAMYWYRQDPGQGLRLIYYSQIVNDFQKGDIAEGYSVSREKKESFPLTVTSAQKNPTAFYLCASSILRGEQFFGPGTRLTVL.

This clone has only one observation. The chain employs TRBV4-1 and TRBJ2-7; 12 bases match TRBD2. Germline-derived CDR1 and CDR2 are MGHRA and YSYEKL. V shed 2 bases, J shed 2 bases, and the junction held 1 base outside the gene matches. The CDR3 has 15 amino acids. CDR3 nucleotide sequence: TGCGCCAGCAGCCAATCTAGCGGGGGGGCCTACGAGCAGTACTTC. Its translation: CASSQSSGGAYEQYF.

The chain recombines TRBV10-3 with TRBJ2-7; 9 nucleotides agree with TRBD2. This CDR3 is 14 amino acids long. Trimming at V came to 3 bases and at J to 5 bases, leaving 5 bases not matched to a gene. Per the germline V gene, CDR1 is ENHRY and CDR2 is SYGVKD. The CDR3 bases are TGTGCCATCAGTGATCAGCGGGAGGTAGACGAGCAGTACTTC. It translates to CAISDQREVDEQYF.

CDR3 protein: CAISEQEIAGESYNEQFF. The CDR3 DNA sequence: TGTGCCATCAGTGAGCAAGAGATAGCGGGAGAATCCTACAATGAGCAGTTCTTC. This chain connects TRBV10-3 to TRBJ2-1; 9 bases match TRBD2. V dropped 2 bases and J dropped 1; count of bases not matched to a gene: 9. Germline assignment: CDR1 ENHRY and CDR2 SYGVKD. The CDR3 totals 18 residues.

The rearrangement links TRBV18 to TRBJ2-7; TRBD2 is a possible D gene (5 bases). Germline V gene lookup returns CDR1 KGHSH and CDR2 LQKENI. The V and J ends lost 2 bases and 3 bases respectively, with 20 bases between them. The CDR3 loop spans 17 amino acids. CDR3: CASSPSGGESLLYEQYF. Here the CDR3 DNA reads TGTGCCAGCTCACCATCCGGAGGCGAAAGTTTACTCTACGAGCAGTACTTC.

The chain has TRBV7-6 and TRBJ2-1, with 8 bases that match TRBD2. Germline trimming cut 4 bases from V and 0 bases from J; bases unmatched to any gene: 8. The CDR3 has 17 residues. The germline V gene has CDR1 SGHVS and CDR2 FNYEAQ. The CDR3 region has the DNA TGTGCCAGCAGCTCACGAACCGGGACTAGCTCCTACAATGAGCAGTTCTTC. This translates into CASSSRTGTSSYNEQFF.

The CDR3 DNA reads TGCAGCGTTGCGGAAGGGTACGAGCAGTACTTC. It is translated as CSVAEGYEQYF. J is TRBJ2-7 and V is TRBV29-1, with D hard to call. Trimming stripped 4 bases from V and 4 bases from J, with 8 bases between. CDR1 and CDR2 (germline): SQVTM, ANQGSEA. This CDR3 region has 11 residues.

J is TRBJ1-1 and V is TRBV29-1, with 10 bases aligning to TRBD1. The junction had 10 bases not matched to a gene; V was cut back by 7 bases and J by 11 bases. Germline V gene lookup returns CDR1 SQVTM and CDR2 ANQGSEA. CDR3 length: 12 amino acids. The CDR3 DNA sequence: TGCAGCGCCACCGGGACAGGGGAAGCGGCTTTCTTT. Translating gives CSATGTGEAAFF.

CDR3 sequence reads: CASSQDFSGRDEQYF. CDR3 nucleotides: TGCGCCAGCAGCCAAGATTTTAGCGGGAGGGACGAGCAGTACTTC. The rearrangement links TRBV4-1 to TRBJ2-7, with 11 bases identical to TRBD2. The CDR3 totals 15 residues. V was clipped by 0 bases and J by 5 bases; unmatched bases: 3. The germline V gene encodes CDR1 MGHRA and CDR2 YSYEKL.

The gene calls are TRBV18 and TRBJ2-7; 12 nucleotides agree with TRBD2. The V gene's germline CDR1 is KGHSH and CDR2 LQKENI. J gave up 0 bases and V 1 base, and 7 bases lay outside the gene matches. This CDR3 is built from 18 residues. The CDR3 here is CASSPLALAGGYSYEQYF. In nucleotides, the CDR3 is TGTGCCAGCTCACCACTTGCCCTAGCGGGAGGGTACTCCTACGAGCAGTACTTC.

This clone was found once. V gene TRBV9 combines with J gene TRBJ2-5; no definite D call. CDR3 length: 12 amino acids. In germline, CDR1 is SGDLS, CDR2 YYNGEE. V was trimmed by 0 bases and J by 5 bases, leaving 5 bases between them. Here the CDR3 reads CASSVDTETQYF. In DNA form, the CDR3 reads TGTGCCAGCAGCGTAGACACGGAGACCCAGTACTTC.

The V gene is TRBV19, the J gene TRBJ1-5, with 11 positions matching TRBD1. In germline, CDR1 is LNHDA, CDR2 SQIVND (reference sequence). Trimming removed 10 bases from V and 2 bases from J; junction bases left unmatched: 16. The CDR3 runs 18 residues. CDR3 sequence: CANTGQGATHSGNQPQHF. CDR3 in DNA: TGTGCCAATACCGGACAGGGGGCGACCCATAGCGGCAATCAGCCCCAGCATTTT. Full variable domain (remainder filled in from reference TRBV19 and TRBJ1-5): DGGITQSPKYLFRKEGQNVTLSCEQNLNHDAMYWYRQDPGQGLRLIYYSQIVNDFQKGDIAEGYSVSREKKESFPLTVTSAQKNPTAFYLCANTGQGATHSGNQPQHFGDGTRLSIL.

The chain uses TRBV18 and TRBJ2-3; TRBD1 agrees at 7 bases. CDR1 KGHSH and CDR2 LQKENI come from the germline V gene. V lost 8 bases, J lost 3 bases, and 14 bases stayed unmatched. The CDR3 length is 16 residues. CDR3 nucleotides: TGTGCCAGCCCCTCAACCGGGACAGAAAATACAGATACGCAGTATTTT. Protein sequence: CASPSTGTENTDTQYF.

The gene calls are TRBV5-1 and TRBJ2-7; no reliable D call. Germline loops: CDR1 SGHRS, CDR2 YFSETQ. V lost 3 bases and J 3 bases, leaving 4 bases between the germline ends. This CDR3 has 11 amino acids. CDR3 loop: CASSSNYEQYF. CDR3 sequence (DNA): TGCGCCAGCAGCTCAAACTACGAGCAGTACTTC.

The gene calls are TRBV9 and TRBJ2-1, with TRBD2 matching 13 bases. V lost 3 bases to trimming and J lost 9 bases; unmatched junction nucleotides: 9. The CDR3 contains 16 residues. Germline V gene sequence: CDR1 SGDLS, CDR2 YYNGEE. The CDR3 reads CASSGSLAGGPFEQFF. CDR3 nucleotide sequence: TGTGCCAGCAGCGGATCACTAGCGGGAGGGCCTTTTGAGCAGTTCTTC.

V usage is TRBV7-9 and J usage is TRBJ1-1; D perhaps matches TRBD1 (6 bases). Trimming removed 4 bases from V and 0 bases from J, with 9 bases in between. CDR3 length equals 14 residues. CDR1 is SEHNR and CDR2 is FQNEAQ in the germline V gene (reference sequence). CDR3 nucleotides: TGTGCCAGCAGCTCGCGACAGGTGAACACTGAAGCTTTCTTT. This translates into CASSSRQVNTEAFF.

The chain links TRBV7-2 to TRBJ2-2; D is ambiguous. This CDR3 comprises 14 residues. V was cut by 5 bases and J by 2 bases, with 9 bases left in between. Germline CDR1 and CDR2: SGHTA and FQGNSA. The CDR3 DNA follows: TGTGCCAGCAGCCCCCTAACTAACACCGGGGAGCTGTTTTTT. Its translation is CASSPLTNTGELFF.

CDR3 in DNA: TGTGCCAGCAGTGGCCTGGCGGGGGCAAATGGCTACACCTTC. This codes for CASSGLAGANGYTF. The V and J genes are TRBV2 and TRBJ1-2; maybe TRBD1 (6 bases). CDR1 SNHLY and CDR2 FYNNEI come from the germline V gene. This CDR3 is built from 14 residues. V shed 4 bases and J shed 6 bases, with 15 bases lying between them.

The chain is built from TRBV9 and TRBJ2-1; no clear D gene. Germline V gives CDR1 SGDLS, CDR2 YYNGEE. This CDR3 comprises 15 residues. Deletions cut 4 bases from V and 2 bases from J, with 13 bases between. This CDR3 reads CASSSYPTPYNEQFF. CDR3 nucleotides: TGTGCCAGCAGCTCGTATCCTACCCCCTACAATGAGCAGTTCTTC.

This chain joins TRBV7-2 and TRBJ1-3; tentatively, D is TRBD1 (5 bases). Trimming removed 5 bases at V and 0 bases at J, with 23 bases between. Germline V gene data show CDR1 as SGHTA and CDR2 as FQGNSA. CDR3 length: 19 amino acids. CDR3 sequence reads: CASSQPPWGGQRSGNTIYF. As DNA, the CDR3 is TGTGCCAGCAGCCAACCGCCATGGGGGGGTCAACGCTCTGGAAACACCATATATTTT.

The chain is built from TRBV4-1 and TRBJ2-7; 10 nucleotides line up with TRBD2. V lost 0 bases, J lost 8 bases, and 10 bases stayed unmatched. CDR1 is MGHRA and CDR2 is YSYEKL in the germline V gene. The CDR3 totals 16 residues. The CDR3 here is CASSQDGLGLATKQYF. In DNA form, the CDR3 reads TGCGCCAGCAGCCAAGATGGGCTGGGACTAGCGACGAAGCAGTACTTC.

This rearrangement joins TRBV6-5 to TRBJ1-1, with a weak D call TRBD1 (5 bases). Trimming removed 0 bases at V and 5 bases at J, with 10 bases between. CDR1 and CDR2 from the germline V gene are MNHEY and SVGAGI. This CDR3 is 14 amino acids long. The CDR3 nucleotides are TGTGCCAGCAGTTACTCGGGTCGGGGGACTGAAGCTTTCTTT. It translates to CASSYSGRGTEAFF.

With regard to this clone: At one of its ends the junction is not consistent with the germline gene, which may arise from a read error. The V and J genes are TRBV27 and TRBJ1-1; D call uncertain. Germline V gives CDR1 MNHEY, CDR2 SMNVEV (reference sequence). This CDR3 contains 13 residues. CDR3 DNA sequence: TGTGCCAGCAGTATATCCTTGAACACTGAAGCTTTCTTT. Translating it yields CASSISLNTEAFF.

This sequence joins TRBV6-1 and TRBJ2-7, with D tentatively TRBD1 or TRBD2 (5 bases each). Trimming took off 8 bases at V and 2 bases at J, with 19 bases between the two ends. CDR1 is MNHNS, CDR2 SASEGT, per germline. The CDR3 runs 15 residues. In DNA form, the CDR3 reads TGTGCCAGCTGCGGGTCACCGAGGGACCCCTACGAGCAGTACTTC. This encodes CASCGSPRDPYEQYF.

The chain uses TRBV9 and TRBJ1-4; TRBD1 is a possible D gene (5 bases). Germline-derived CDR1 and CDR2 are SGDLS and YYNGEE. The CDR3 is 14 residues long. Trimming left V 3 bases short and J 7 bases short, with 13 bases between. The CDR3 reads CASSGGSGGEKLFF. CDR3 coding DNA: TGTGCCAGCAGCGGGGGGTCCGGAGGTGAAAAACTGTTTTTT.

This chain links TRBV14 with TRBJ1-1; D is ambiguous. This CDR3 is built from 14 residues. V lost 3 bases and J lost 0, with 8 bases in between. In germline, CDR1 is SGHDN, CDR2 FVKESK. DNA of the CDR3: TGTGCCAGCAGCCATCTGACAATGAACACTGAAGCTTTCTTT. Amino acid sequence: CASSHLTMNTEAFF.